The T cell receptor (beta chain) described here comes from a study of blood T cell repertoires in COVID-19. About the research overall: The United States, Italy and Spain provided the acute and convalescent COVID-19 samples.

Germline V gene sequence: CDR1 SGHDT, CDR2 YYEEEE. This CDR3 has 17 amino acids. V lost 0 bases, J lost 2 bases, and 5 bases stayed unmatched. TCRdb keeps only in-frame clones here, not all; method: immunoSEQ multiplex PCR. The data contain about 250,000 clones, 87% of them singletons. This receptor was obtained from a man younger than 30 with active or convalescent COVID-19. V usage is TRBV5-6 and J usage is TRBJ2-3; TRBD2 agrees at 11 bases. Sequenced material: peripheral blood. In DNA, the CDR3 is TGTGCCAGCAGCTTGGATATAGCGGGAGGGCCCACAGATACGCAGTATTTT. Protein product: CASSLDIAGGPTDTQYF.